This is a list of T cell receptor beta chains from one sample in a study of chemoradiotherapy in HPV16-positive cancers. Produced via immunoSEQ multiplex PCR; TCRdb's table is partial and in-frame only. Of under 200 clones listed, roughly 80% are singletons. Sequenced here: tumor tissue, sampled from a patient who underwent chemoradiotherapy. The receptor source for this set is a human donor with HPV-associated anogenital cancer. Each CDR3 is given with its conserved first and last residue. The order of the fields is V gene, J gene, CDR3 length, CDR3 protein.

V: TRBV5-1; J: TRBJ1-4; length: 14; CDR3: CASADRLTNEKLFF
V: TRBV25-1; J: TRBJ1-2; length: 15; CDR3: CASSGPTGVSYGYTF
V: TRBV6-1; J: TRBJ1-2; length: 16; CDR3: CASSEATGSFNYGYTF
V: TRBV7-8; J: TRBJ1-1; length: 17; CDR3: CASSLRRQGPMNTEAFF
V: TRBV9; J: TRBJ1-1; length: 15; CDR3: CASSVVSQGNTEAFF
V: TRBV6-6; J: TRBJ2-7; length: 15; CDR3: CASRFKAGGRYEQYF
V: TRBV6-1; J: TRBJ1-2; length: 14; CDR3: CASSARQGDSAFTF
V: TRBV10-3; J: TRBJ1-1; length: 14; CDR3: CAISEGGGVTEAFF
V: TRBV10-2; J: TRBJ1-2; length: 13; CDR3: CATGPTSSYGYTF
V: TRBV2; J: TRBJ1-2; length: 13; CDR3: CASRQETNYGYTF
V: TRBV18; J: TRBJ1-1; length: 18; CDR3: CASSPISGYATMNTEAFF
V: TRBV11-2; J: TRBJ2-7; length: 15; CDR3: CASSSPGGTRYEQYF
V: TRBV5-1; J: TRBJ1-2; length: 14; CDR3: CASSLEEGLGGYTF
V: TRBV30; J: TRBJ1-1; length: 12; CDR3: CAPRDGKTEAFF
V: TRBV5-1; J: TRBJ1-1; length: 13; CDR3: CASSLMGDTEAFF
V: TRBV5-6; J: TRBJ1-5; length: 14; CDR3: CASSLGGFNQPQHF
V: TRBV7-8; J: TRBJ2-7; length: 16; CDR3: CASSFPQSGGHGEQYF
V: TRBV6-8; J: TRBJ1-1; length: 22; CDR3: CASSYPELLSETGDCKNTEAFF
V: TRBV28; J: TRBJ1-1; length: 14; CDR3: CAVGAAPPNTEAFF
V: TRBV7-9; J: TRBJ2-1; length: 18; CDR3: CASSTTQPRTSGVDEQFF
V: TRBV7-7; J: TRBJ2-2; length: 15; CDR3: CASSPKAAYTGELFF
V: TRBV2; J: TRBJ1-1; length: 14; CDR3: CASSHRGENTEAFF
V: TRBV2; J: TRBJ1-5; length: 17; CDR3: CASSEGRQTISNQPQHF
V: TRBV6-1; J: TRBJ1-6; length: 18; CDR3: CASSETRWGVAYNSPLHF
V: TRBV9; J: TRBJ2-2; length: 12; CDR3: CASSAYGGELFF
V: TRBV6-5; J: TRBJ1-5; length: 14; CDR3: CASSPTGGGQPQHF
V: TRBV15; J: TRBJ2-1; length: 18; CDR3: CATSRDLSGLISYNEQFF
V: TRBV30; J: TRBJ1-2; length: 12; CDR3: CALQGVDYGYTF
V: TRBV27; J: TRBJ2-7; length: 12; CDR3: CASSADGNEQYF
V: TRBV13; J: TRBJ2-2; length: 16; CDR3: CASSLGRTSGIGELFF